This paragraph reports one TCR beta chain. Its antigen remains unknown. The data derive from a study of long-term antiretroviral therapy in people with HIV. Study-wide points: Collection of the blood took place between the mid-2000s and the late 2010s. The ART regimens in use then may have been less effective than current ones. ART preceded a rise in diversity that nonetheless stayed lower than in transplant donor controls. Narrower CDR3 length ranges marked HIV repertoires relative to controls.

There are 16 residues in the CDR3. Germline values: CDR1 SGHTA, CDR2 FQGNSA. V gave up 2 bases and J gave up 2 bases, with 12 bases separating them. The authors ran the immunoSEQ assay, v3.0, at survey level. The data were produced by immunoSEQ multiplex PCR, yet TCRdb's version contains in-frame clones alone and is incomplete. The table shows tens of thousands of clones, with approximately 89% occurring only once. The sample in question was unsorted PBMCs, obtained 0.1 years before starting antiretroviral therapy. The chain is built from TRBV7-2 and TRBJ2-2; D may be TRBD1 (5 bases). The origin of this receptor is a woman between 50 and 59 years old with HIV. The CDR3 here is CASSLLGLRNTGELFF. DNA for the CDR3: TGTGCCAGCAGCTTATTGGGGCTTAGAAACACCGGGGAGCTGTTTTTT.